This T cell receptor beta chain derives from a study of shared clonotypes between healthy human individuals (dated by TCRdb to 2018 to 2021). About the investigation overall: The cohort comprised a couple of women and a few men aged 18 to 49 years. Different laboratories and diverse techniques were used to prepare libraries and sequence TCR repertoires, to increase sequencing depth and limit assay-specific biases. Between about 0.94 and 10 billion PBMCs per donor were obtained by leukapheresis. Per donor, three plates each were used for CD4 naive and CD4 memory, two for CD8 naive, and one for CD8 memory. The study deeply sequenced blood TCR repertoires of several healthy adults to estimate repertoire size and the extent of clonotype sharing between individuals. Results the study describes overall, beyond this receptor: Naive subsets generally had larger estimated clonotype richness than memory subsets did. The genetic and exposure-history diversity represented was limited by the small number of donors. Pairwise subsampling indicated that sequencing depth was expected to affect the degree of clonotype sharing among donors. Even with the large sequencing depth, rarefaction of the sorted-subset datasets indicated that sequencing was incomplete. When a handful of donors were compared, the shared fraction of clonotypes was about 5.4% for naive CD4, around 4% for naive CD8, 2% to 2.5% for memory CD4, and under 0.5% for memory CD8. Only blood was sampled, and tissue TCR repertoires likely differ from those in blood. Compared with non-shared clonotypes, the clonotypes found in all four sorted-subset donors had higher generation probabilities.

Using the deep immunoSEQ assay, multiplex PCR amplified TCR CDR3 regions from genomic DNA. Genomic DNA extracted from each cell subset was distributed evenly over all wells of several immunoSEQ 96-well plates, and each plate served as one replicate. For sorted subsets, each replicate PCR was loaded with about 0.2 ug genomic DNA, equivalent to about 30,000 T cell genomes. Purified libraries were quantified with a Qubit 3.0 fluorometer, sized on a Bioanalyzer 2100, and re-quantified with the KAPA Library Quantification kit. Each immunoSEQ 96-well plate was sequenced on its own single-read 150-cycle Illumina NextSeq 550 flow cell. Per the source publication's procedure: The immunoSEQ output contained only junctional sequences without quality scores, so filtering could not match that applied to full-length reads. Sequences were annotated with PyIR, a Python wrapper for IgBLAST v1.9, using IMGT germline references to assign V/J genes and CDR3. Reads were filtered out if the reads had weak V/J assignments (E-value above 1e-6), no CDR3, stop codons, out-of-frame junctions, or ambiguous translated residues. A V3J clonotype was defined by an identical inferred V gene, J gene, and CDR3 amino acid sequence. To compute the percentage overlap between repertoires, the number of shared unique clonotypes was divided by the size of the smaller repertoire. RTK rarefaction, the Chao1 estimator, and Recon v2.1 estimates of unobserved clonotypes were used to assess repertoire richness. Generation probabilities were computed with OLGA for all TCRbeta clonotypes obtained by the gDNA method from a few donors. TCRdb mirrors the immuneACCESS table, restricted to in-frame sequences. Some clones are absent from its copies; in checked studies, under half trace to an unresolved V gene, and the reason for the others is unknown. V, J and clone size reflect that table, while D and trimming were determined from the DNA. For this sample there are around 1.5 million clones; 95% to 99% appear just once. Less than 0.55% of the sample rests with the top ten.

The germline V gene (reference sequence) sets CDR1 to SGHNT and CDR2 to YYREEE. The CDR3 measures 12 amino acids from cysteine to phenylalanine. CDR3 DNA only is kept here, 36 bases in frame from base 1. V is clipped by 4 bases and J by 1 base, and the sequence between their germline boundaries is 5 bases long. As to this clone: The target of this receptor is not known. No clone much larger than this one lies a single base away; base qualities are absent.

The donors were healthy, HIV-negative adults who had no recently reported acute infections or vaccinations. All donors were Caucasian adults living in Nashville, Tennessee, USA. CD4+ T cells were enriched by magnetic negative selection, after which naive cells were positively selected on CD45RA and the negative fraction was taken as the memory subset. Blood was collected by leukapheresis, and PBMCs were isolated by Ficoll-Histopaque density gradient centrifugation and then cryopreserved in liquid nitrogen vapor phase. Analytical flow cytometry was used to check the purity and quantity of each magnetically sorted T cell population. Each sorted fraction had its genomic DNA isolated and then quantified by UV absorbance on a Nanodrop 2000c.

The chain is made from TRBV5-4 and TRBJ1-2; no D gene can be assigned with confidence. This clonotype was obtained from a man aged 25 to 40 in good health. The material sequenced was naive CD4+ T cells sorted from blood. The sample's cell subset or site label, decoded: CD45RA+ positively selected. The DNA sequence is TGTGCCAGCAGCCCCAATAACTATGGCTACACCTTC. The translation is CASSPNNYGYTF.